This T cell receptor beta chain was sequenced for a study of blood T cell repertoires in COVID-19. Data came from immunoSEQ multiplex PCR; TCRdb stores just in-frame clones and leaves some out. Of 300,000 to 400,000 clones detected, about 89% appear once; the ten largest clones hold around 2.8%. The CDR3 loop spans 13 amino acids. Trimming took 0 bases from V and 6 from J, leaving 9 bases between them. Germline CDR1 and CDR2: SGHRS and YFSETQ. The clonotype was recovered from a woman in her twenties or thirties with COVID-19, enrolled during active disease. Sequencing used peripheral blood. The rearrangement joins TRBV5-1 to TRBJ1-1; tentative D call: TRBD1 (6 bases). CDR3 residues: CASSLEGVSEAFF. CDR3 DNA: TGCGCCAGCAGCTTGGAGGGGGTCTCTGAAGCTTTCTTT.